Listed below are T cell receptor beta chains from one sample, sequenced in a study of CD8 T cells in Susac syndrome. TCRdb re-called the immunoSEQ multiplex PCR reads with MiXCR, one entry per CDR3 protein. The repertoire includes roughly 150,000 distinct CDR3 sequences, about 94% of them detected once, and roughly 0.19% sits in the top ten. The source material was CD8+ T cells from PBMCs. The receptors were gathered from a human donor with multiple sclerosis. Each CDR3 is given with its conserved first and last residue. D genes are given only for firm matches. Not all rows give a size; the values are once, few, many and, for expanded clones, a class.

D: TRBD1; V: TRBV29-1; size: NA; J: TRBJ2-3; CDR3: CSVGTGRSTDTQYF; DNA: TGCAGCGTAGGGACAGGGAGAAGCACAGATACGCAGTATTTT
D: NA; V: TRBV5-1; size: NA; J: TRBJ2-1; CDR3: CASSPTTDSYNEQFF; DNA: TGCGCCAGCAGCCCAACGACAGACTCCTACAATGAGCAGTTCTTC
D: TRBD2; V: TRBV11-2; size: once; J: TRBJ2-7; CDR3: CASSFGTSYPYEQYF; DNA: TGTGCCAGCAGCTTCGGGACTAGCTATCCCTACGAGCAGTACTTC
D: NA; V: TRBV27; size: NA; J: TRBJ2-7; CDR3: CASSKPMDSQRYEQYF; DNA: TGTGCCAGCAGTAAACCCATGGACAGCCAGCGCTACGAGCAGTACTTC
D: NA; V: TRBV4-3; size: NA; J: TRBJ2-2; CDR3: CASSQDRGDGELFF; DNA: TGCGCCAGCAGCCAAGATAGGGGCGACGGGGAGCTGTTTTTT
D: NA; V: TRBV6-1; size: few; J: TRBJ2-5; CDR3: CASSTEDGQETQYF; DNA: TGTGCCAGCAGTACGGAGGACGGACAAGAGACCCAGTACTTC
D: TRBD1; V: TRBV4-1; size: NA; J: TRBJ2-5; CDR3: CASSQAGTGDSETQYF; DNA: TGCGCCAGCAGCCAAGCCGGGACAGGGGACTCGGAGACCCAGTACTTC
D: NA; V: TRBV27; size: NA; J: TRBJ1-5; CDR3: CASNPGTLQPQHF; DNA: TGTGCCAGCAACCCCGGGACCCTCCAGCCCCAGCATTTT
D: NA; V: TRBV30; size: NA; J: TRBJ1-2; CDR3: CAWAGEQVPYGYTF; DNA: TGTGCCTGGGCTGGGGAACAGGTCCCCTATGGCTACACCTTC
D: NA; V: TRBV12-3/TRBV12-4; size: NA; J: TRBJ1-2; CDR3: CATAAGSYGYTF; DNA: TGTGCCACCGCGGCCGGGTCCTATGGCTACACCTTC
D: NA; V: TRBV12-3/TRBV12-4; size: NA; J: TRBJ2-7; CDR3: CASSFRGNPSYEQYF; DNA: TGTGCCAGCAGTTTCCGAGGGAACCCCTCCTACGAGCAGTACTTC
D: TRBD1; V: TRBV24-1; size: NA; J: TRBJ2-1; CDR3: CATSEGTGVFEEQFF; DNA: TGTGCCACCAGTGAAGGGACAGGGGTTTTCGAGGAGCAGTTCTTC
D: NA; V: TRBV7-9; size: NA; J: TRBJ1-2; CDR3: CASSGQLNYGYTF; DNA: TGTGCCAGCAGCGGACAGCTCAACTATGGCTACACCTTC
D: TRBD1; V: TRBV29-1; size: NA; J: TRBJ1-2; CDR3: CSGRDRGDYGYTF; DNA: TGCAGCGGCAGGGACAGGGGTGACTATGGCTACACCTTC
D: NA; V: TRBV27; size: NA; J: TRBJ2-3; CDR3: CASSLTLASPDTQYF; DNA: TGTGCCAGCAGTCTCACCCTCGCTTCCCCAGATACGCAGTATTTT
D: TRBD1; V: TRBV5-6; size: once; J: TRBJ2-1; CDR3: CASSLQGEHEQFF; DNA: TGTGCCAGCAGCTTACAGGGGGAACATGAGCAGTTCTTC
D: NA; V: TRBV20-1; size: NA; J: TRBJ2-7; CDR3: CSAQSSSYEQYF; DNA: TGCAGTGCTCAAAGTTCTTCCTACGAGCAGTACTTC
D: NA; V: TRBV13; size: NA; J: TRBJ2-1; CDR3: CASSLGRGPYNEQFF; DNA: TGTGCCAGCAGCTTGGGGCGGGGGCCTTACAATGAGCAGTTCTTC
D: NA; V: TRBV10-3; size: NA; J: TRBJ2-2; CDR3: CAILRNTGELFF; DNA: TGTGCAATACTAAGAAACACCGGGGAGCTGTTTTTT
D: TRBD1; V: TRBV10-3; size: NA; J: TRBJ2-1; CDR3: CAISEPGQGARNEQFF; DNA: TGTGCCATCAGTGAGCCGGGACAGGGGGCGAGAAATGAGCAGTTCTTC
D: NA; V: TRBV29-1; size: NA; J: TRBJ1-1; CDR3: CSVKEGVRTEAFF; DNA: TGCAGCGTCAAGGAGGGGGTGCGCACTGAAGCTTTCTTT
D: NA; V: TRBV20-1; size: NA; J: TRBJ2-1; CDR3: CSAGVRGGPYNEQFF; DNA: TGCAGTGCTGGGGTGAGGGGGGGGCCCTACAATGAGCAGTTCTTC
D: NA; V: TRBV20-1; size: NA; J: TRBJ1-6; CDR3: CSARDFRENSPLHF; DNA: TGCAGTGCTAGAGATTTCAGGGAAAATTCACCCCTCCACTTT
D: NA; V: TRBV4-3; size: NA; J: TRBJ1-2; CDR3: CASSQDRTSNYGYTF; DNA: TGCGCCAGCAGCCAAGATCGGACAAGTAACTATGGCTACACCTTC
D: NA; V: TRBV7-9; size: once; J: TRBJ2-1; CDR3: CASSTFSDLEQFF; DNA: TGTGCCAGCAGCACATTCAGTGATCTTGAGCAGTTCTTC
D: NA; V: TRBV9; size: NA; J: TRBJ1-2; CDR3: CASSAADEVGGYTF; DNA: TGTGCCAGCAGCGCCGCTGATGAGGTCGGGGGCTACACCTTC
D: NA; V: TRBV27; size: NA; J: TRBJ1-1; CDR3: CASSLFRVNTEAFF; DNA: TGTGCCAGCAGTTTATTCCGAGTGAACACTGAAGCTTTCTTT
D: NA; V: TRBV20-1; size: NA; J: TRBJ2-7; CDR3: CSAYDSYEQYF; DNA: TGCAGTGCTTATGACAGCTACGAGCAGTACTTC
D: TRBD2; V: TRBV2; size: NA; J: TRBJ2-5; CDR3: CASWVAGGQETQYF; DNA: TGTGCCAGCTGGGTAGCGGGGGGGCAAGAGACCCAGTACTTC
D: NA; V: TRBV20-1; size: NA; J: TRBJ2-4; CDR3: CSATKMGEGIQYF; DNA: TGCAGTGCTACGAAGATGGGGGAAGGCATTCAGTACTTC
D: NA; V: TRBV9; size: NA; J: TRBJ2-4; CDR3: CASSVGGAGKNIQYF; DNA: TGTGCCAGCAGCGTTGGGGGGGCTGGCAAAAACATTCAGTACTTC
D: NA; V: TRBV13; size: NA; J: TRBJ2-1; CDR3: CASSSGAGNEQFF; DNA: TGTGCCAGCAGCTCGGGGGCCGGGAATGAGCAGTTCTTC
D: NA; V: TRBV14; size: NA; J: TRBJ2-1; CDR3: CASSQGFRRGDEQFF; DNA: TGTGCCAGCAGCCAAGGATTCCGGCGGGGAGATGAGCAGTTCTTC
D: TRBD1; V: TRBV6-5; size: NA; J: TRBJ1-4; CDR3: CASSSHRGRDEKLFF; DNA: TGTGCCAGCAGTTCCCACAGGGGGCGAGACGAAAAACTGTTTTTT
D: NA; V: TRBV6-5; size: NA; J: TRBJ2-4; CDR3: CASSSGAKNIQYF; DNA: TGTGCCAGCAGTTCTGGAGCCAAAAACATTCAGTACTTC
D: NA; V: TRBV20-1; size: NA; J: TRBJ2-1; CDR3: CSARDLDRSYNEQFF; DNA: TGCAGTGCTAGAGATCTTGACCGCTCCTACAATGAGCAGTTCTTC
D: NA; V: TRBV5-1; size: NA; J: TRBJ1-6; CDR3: CASSTGLNNSPLHF; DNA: TGCGCCAGCAGCACCGGACTCAATAATTCACCCCTCCACTTT
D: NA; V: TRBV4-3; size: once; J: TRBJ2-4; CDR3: CASSQVEGPIQYF; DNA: TGCGCCAGCAGCCAAGTGGAGGGTCCTATTCAGTACTTC
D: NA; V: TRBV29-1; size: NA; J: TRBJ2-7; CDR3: CSARVDPVEQYF; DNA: TGCAGCGCCCGGGTCGACCCGGTAGAGCAGTACTTC
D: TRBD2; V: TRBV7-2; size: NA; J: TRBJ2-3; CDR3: CASSYSGGAADTQYF; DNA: TGTGCCAGCAGCTATAGCGGGGGGGCCGCAGATACGCAGTATTTT
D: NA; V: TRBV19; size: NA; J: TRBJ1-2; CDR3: CASSMKGYGYTF; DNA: TGTGCCAGTAGTATGAAGGGGTATGGCTACACCTTC
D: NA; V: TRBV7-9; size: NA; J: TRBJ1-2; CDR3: CASSSGSGYGYTF; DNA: TGTGCCAGCAGCTCCGGGTCAGGATATGGCTACACCTTC
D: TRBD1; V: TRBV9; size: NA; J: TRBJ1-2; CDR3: CASSGSLTGDRDYGYTF; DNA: TGTGCCAGCAGCGGTTCCCTGACCGGAGACAGGGACTATGGCTACACCTTC
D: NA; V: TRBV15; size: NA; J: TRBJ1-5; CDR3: CATSRDRAVHQPQHF; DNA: TGTGCCACCAGCAGAGATCGGGCAGTACATCAGCCCCAGCATTTT
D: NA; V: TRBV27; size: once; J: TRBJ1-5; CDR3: CASSLGGAQPQHF; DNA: TGTGCCAGCAGTTTAGGAGGGGCTCAGCCCCAGCATTTT
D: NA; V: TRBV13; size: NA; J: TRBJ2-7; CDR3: CASSPARGDSYEQYF; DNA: TGTGCCAGCAGCCCCGCGAGGGGGGACTCCTACGAGCAGTACTTC
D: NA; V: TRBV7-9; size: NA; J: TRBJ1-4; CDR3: CASSYLETATNEKLFF; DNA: TGTGCCAGCAGCTACCTGGAGACAGCAACTAATGAAAAACTGTTTTTT
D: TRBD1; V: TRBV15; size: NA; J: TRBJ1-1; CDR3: CATSRDRGQGSEAFF; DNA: TGTGCCACCAGCAGAGATAGGGGACAGGGCTCTGAAGCTTTCTTT
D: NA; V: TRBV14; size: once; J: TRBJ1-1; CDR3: CASSQRDTMNTEAFF; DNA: TGTGCCAGCAGCCAACGGGACACCATGAACACTGAAGCTTTCTTT
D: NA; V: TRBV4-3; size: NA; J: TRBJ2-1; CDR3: CASSPAPGREQFF; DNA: TGCGCCAGCAGCCCAGCCCCGGGGCGTGAGCAGTTCTTC
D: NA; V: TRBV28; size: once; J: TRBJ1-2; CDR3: CASSLGSDYTF; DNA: TGTGCCAGCAGTCTCGGGTCGGACTACACCTTC
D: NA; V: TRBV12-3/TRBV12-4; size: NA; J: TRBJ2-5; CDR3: CASSLYPKETQYF; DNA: TGTGCCAGCAGTTTATACCCCAAGGAGACCCAGTACTTC